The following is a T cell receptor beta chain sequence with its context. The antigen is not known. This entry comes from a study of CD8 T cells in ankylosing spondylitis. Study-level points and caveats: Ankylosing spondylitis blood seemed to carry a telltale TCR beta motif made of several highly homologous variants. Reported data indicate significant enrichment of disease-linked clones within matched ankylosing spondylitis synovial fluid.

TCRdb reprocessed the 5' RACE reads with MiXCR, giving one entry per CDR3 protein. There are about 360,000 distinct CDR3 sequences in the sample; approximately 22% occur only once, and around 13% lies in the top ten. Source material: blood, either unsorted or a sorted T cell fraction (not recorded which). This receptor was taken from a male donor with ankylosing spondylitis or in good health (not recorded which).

CDR3: CASSFDRGHEQYF. CDR3 nucleotides: TGTGCCAGCAGTTTTGACAGGGGCCACGAGCAGTACTTC. The chain combines TRBV27 with TRBJ2-7; 8 nucleotides align to TRBD1. The trim removed 3 bases at V and 5 bases at J, leaving 3 bases unmatched. The CDR3 is 13 residues long. Germline V gene data show CDR1 as MNHEY and CDR2 as SMNVEV (reference sequence).